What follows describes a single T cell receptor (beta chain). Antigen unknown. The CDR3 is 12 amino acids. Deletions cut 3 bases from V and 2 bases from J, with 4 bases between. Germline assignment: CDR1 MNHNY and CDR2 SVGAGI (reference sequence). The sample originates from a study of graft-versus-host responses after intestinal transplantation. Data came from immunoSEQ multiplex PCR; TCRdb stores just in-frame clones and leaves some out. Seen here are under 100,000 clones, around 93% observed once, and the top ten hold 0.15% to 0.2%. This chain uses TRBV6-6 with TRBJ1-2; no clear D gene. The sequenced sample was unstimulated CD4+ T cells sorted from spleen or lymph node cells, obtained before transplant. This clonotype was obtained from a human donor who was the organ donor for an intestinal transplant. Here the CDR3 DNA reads TGTGCCAGCAGTTATTCCAACTATGGCTACACCTTC. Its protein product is CASSYSNYGYTF.